This T cell receptor (beta chain) was observed in a study of shared clonotypes between healthy human individuals. CDR3 length equals 18 residues. Germline V gives CDR1 MGHDK, CDR2 SYGVNS. Trimming took 4 bases from V and 0 from J, leaving 20 bases between them. The method was immunoSEQ multiplex PCR; TCRdb's version includes in-frame clones alone and lacks a portion of them. Of roughly 2.5 million clones in the sample, more than 80% were seen once. The clonotype originates from a man between 18 and 29 years old in good health. The rearrangement uses TRBV25-1 and TRBJ2-3, with D perhaps matching TRBD1 (7 bases). Material: naive CD4+ T cells sorted from blood. The subset: CD45RA+ positively selected. The CDR3 nucleotides read TGTGCCAGCAGTGCATTGGCAGGGGGGCGAGGGAGCACAGATACGCAGTATTTT. Translating it yields CASSALAGGRGSTDTQYF.